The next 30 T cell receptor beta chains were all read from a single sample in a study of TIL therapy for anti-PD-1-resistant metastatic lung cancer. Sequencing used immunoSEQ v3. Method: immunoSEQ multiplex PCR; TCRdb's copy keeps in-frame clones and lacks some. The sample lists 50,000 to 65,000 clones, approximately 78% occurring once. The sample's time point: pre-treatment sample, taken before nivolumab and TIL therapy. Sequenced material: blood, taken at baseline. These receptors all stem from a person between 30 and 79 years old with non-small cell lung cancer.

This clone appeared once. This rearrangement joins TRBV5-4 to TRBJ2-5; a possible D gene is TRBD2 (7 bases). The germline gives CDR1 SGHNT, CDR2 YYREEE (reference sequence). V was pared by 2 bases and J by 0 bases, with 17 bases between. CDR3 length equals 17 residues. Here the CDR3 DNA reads TGTGCCAGCAGCTTTAAACGGGGGGCCCGAGACCAAGAGACCCAGTACTTC. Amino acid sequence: CASSFKRGARDQETQYF.

Here the CDR3 reads CASSSSGTGGPYQYF. Here the CDR3 DNA reads TGCGCCAGCAGCTCTTCCGGGACAGGGGGCCCATATCAGTACTTC. The chain couples TRBV5-1 to TRBJ2-5, with TRBD1 matching 12 bases. CDR3 length equals 15 residues. The germline CDR1 and CDR2 sequences are SGHRS and YFSETQ. The trim removed 3 bases at V and 11 bases at J, leaving 11 bases unmatched.

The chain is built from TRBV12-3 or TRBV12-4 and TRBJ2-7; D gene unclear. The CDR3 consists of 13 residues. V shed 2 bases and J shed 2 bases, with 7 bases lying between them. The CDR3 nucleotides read TGTGCCAGCAGTTTAAGTAAGACCTACGAGCAGTACTTC. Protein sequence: CASSLSKTYEQYF.

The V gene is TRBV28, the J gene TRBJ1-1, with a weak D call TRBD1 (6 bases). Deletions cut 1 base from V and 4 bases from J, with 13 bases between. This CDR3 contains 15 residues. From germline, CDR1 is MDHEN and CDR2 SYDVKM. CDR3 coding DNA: TGTGCCAGCAGTTTATCCGATCAGGGGACCACTGAAGCTTTCTTT. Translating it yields CASSLSDQGTTEAFF.

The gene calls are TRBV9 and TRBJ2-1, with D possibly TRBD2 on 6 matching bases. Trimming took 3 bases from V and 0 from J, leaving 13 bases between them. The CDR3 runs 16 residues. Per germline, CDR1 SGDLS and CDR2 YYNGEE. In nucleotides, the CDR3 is TGTGCCAGCAGCGCCCACCCGCGGGGCTCCTACAATGAGCAGTTCTTC. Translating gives CASSAHPRGSYNEQFF. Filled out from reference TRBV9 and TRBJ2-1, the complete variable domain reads DSGVTQTPKHLITATGQRVTLRCSPRSGDLSVYWYQQSLDQGLQFLIQYYNGEERAKGNILERFSAQQFPDLHSELNLSSLELGDSALYFCASSAHPRGSYNEQFFGPGTRLTVL.

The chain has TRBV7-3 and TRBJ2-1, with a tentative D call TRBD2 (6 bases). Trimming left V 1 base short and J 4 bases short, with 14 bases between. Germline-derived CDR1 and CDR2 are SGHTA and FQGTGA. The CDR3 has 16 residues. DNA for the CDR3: TGTGCCAGCAGCTTAAAAGGCGGGATGACTTACAATGAGCAGTTCTTC. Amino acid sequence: CASSLKGGMTYNEQFF.

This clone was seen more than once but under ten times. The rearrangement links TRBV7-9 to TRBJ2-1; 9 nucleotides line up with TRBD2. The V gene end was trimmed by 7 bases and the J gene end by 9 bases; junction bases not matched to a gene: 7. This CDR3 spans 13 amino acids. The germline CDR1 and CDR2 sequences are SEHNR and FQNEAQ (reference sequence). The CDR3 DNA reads TGTGCCAGCACCCTTAGCGGGAGTGCTGAGCAGTTCTTC. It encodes CASTLSGSAEQFF. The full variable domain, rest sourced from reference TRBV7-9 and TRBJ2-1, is DTGVSQNPRHKITKRGQNVTFRCDPISEHNRLYWYRQTLGQGPEFLTYFQNEAQLEKSRLLSDRFSAERPKGSFSTLEIQRTEQGDSAMYLCASTLSGSAEQFFGPGTRLTVL.

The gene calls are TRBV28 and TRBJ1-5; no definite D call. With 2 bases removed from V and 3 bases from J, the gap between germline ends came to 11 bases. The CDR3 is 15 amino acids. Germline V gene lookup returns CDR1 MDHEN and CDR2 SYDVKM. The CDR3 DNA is TGTGCCAGCAGTTTAACCCTCCTTGTCAATCAGCCCCAGCATTTT. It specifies CASSLTLLVNQPQHF.

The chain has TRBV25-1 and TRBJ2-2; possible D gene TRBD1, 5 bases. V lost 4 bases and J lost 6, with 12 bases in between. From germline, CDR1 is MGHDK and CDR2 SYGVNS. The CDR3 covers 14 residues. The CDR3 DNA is TGTGCCAGCAGTGCACGACAGCATCCCGGGGAGCTGTTTTTT. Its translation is CASSARQHPGELFF.

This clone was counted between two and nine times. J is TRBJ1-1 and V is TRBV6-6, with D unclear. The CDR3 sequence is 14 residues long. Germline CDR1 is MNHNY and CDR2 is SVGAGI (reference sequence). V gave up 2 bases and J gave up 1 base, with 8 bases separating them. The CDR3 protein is CASSYIGRNTEAFF. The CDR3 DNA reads TGTGCCAGCAGTTACATTGGAAGGAACACTGAAGCTTTCTTT.

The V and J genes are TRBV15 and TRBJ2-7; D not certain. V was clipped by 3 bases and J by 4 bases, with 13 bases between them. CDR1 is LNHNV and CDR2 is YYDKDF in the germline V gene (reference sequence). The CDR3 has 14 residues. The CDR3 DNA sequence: TGTGCCACCAGCAGGGCTAGATCGTCGTACGAGCAGTACTTC. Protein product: CATSRARSSYEQYF. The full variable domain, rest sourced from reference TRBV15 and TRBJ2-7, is DAMVIQNPRYQVTQFGKPVTLSCSQTLNHNVMYWYQQKSSQAPKLLFHYYDKDFNNEADTPDNFQSRRPNTSFCFLDIRSPGLGDTAMYLCATSRARSSYEQYFGPGTRLTVT.

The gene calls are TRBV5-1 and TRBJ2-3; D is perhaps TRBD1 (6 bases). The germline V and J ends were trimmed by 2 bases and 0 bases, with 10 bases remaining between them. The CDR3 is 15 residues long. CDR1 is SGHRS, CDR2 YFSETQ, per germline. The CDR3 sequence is CASSLGTPSTDTQYF. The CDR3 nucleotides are TGCGCCAGCAGCTTAGGGACACCGAGCACAGATACGCAGTATTTT.

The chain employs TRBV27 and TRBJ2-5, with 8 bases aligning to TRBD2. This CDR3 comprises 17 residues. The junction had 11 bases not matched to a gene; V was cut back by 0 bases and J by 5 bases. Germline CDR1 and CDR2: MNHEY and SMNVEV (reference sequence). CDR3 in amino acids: CASSLSFGLAGPETQYF. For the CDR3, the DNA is TGTGCCAGCAGTTTATCGTTCGGACTAGCCGGGCCGGAGACCCAGTACTTC.

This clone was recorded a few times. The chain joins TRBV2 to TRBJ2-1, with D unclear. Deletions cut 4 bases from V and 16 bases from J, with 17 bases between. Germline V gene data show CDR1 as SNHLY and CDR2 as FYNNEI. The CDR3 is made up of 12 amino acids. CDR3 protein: CASSVGSPRRFF. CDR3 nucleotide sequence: TGTGCCAGCAGTGTAGGCAGCCCCCGGAGATTCTTC.

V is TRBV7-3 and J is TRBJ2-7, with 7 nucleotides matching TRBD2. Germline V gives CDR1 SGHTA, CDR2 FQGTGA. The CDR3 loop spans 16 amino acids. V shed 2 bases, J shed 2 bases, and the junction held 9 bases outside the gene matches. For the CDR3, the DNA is TGTGCCAGCAGCTTACAGTCGGGAGGCCAGACCTACGAGCAGTACTTC. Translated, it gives CASSLQSGGQTYEQYF.

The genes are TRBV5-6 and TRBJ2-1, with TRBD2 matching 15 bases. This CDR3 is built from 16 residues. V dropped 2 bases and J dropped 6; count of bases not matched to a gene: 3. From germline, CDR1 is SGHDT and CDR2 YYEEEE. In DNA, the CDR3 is TGTGCCAGCAGCTTTGGACTAGCGGGAGGGGTCAATGAGCAGTTCTTC. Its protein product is CASSFGLAGGVNEQFF.

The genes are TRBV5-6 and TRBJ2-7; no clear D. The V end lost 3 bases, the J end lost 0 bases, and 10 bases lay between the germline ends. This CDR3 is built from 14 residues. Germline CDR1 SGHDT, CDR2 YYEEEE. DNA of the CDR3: TGTGCCAGCAGCTCGTTATATAGCTCCTACGAGCAGTACTTC. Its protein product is CASSSLYSSYEQYF.

CDR3 nucleotide sequence: TGTGCCAGCAGCGTAGCTGGGACTAGTGCAGATACGCAGTATTTT. Translating gives CASSVAGTSADTQYF. The chain carries TRBV9 and TRBJ2-3, with 8 bases lining up with TRBD2. V dropped 0 bases and J dropped 4; count of bases not matched to a gene: 4. The length of the CDR3 is 15 residues. Germline values: CDR1 SGDLS, CDR2 YYNGEE.

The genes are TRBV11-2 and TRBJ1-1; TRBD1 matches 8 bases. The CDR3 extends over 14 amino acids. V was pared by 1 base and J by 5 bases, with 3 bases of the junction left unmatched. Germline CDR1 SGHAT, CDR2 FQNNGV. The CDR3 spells CASSLAGGRTEAFF. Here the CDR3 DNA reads TGTGCCAGCAGCTTAGCAGGGGGCCGGACTGAAGCTTTCTTT. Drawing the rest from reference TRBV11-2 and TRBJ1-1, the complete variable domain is EAGVAQSPRYKIIEKRQSVAFWCNPISGHATLYWYQQILGQGPKLLIQFQNNGVVDDSQLPKDRFSAERLKGVDSTLKIQPAKLEDSAVYLCASSLAGGRTEAFFGQGTRLTVV.

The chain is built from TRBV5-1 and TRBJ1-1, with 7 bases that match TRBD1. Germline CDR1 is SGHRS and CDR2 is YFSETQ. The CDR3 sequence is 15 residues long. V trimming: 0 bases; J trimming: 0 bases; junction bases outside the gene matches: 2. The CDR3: CASSLGDSMNTEAFF. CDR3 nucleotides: TGCGCCAGCAGCTTGGGGGACAGCATGAACACTGAAGCTTTCTTT. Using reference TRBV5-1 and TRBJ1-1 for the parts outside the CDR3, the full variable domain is KAGVTQTPRYLIKTRGQQVTLSCSPISGHRSVSWYQQTPGQGLQFLFEYFSETQRNKGNFPGRFSGRQFSNSRSEMNVSTLELGDSALYLCASSLGDSMNTEAFFGQGTRLTVV.

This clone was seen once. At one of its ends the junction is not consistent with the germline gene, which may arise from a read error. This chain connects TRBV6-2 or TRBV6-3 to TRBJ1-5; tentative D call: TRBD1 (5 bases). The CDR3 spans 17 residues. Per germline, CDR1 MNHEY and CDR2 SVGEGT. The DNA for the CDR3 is TGTGCCAGCACTTACGGGGCAGGGACGGTAGATAATCAGCCCCGGCATTTT. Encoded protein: CASTYGAGTVDNQPRHF.

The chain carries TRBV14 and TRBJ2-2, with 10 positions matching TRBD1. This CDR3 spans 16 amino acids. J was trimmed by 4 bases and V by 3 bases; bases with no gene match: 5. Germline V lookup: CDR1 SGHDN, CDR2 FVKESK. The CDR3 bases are TGTGCCAGCAGCCAGACCGGGACAGGGGTCACCGGGGAGCTGTTTTTT. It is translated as CASSQTGTGVTGELFF. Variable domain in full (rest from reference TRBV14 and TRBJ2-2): EAGVTQFPSHSVIEKGQTVTLRCDPISGHDNLYWYRRVMGKEIKFLLHFVKESKQDESGMPNNRFLAERTGGTYSTLKVQPAELEDSGVYFCASSQTGTGVTGELFFGEGSRLTVL.

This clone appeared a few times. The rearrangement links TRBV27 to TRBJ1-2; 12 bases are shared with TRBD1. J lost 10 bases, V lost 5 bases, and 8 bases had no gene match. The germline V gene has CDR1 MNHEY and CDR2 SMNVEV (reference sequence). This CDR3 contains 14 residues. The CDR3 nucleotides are TGTGCCAGCAGTAAAAAGGGGACAGGGGGCCTCTACACCTTC. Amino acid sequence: CASSKKGTGGLYTF.

Here the CDR3 reads CASSHAWTATDTQYF. The DNA for the CDR3 is TGCGCCAGCAGCCATGCTTGGACCGCCACAGATACGCAGTATTTT. The V gene is TRBV4-3, the J gene TRBJ2-3; D unresolved. V was trimmed by 3 bases and J by 2 bases, leaving 12 bases between them. CDR3 length equals 15 residues. The germline V gene encodes CDR1 LGHNA and CDR2 YSLEER.

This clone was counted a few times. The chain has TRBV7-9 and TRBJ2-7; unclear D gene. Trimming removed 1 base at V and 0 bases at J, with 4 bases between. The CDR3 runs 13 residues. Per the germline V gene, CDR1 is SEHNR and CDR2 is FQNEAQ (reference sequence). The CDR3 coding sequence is TGTGCCAGCAGCTTAGACAGCTCCTACGAGCAGTACTTC. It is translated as CASSLDSSYEQYF. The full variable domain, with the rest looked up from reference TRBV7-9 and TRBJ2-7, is DTGVSQNPRHKITKRGQNVTFRCDPISEHNRLYWYRQTLGQGPEFLTYFQNEAQLEKSRLLSDRFSAERPKGSFSTLEIQRTEQGDSAMYLCASSLDSSYEQYFGPGTRLTVT.

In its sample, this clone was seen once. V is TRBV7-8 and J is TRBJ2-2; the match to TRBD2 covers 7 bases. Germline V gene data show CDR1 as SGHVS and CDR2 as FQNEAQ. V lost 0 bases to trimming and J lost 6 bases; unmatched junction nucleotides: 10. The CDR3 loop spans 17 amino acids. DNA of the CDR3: TGTGCCAGCAGCTTAGCGGCCGCCCTGGGGGGGGCCGGGGAGCTGTTTTTT. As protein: CASSLAAALGGAGELFF.

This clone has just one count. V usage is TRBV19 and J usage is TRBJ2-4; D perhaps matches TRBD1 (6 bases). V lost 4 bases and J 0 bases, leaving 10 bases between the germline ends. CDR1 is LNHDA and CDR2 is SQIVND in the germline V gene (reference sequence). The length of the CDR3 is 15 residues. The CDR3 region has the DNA TGTGCCAGTAGTACAGGGGTCGGAGCCAAAAACATTCAGTACTTC. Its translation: CASSTGVGAKNIQYF.

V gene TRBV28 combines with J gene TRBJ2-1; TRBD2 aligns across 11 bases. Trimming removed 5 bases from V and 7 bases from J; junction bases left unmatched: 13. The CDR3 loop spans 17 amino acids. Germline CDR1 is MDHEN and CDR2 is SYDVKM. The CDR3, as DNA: TGTGCCAGCAGTAGACTAGCGGGACGAGGTTTGCTTAATGAGCAGTTCTTC. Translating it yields CASSRLAGRGLLNEQFF. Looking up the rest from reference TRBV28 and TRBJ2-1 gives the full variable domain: DVKVTQSSRYLVKRTGEKVFLECVQDMDHENMFWYRQDPGLGLRLIYFSYDVKMKEKGDIPEGYSVSREKKERFSLILESASTNQTSMYLCASSRLAGRGLLNEQFFGPGTRLTVL.

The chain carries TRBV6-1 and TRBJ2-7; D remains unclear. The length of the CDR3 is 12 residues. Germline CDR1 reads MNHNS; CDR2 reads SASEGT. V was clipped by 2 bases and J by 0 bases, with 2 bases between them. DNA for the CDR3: TGTGCCAGCAGTGAATACTCCTACGAGCAGTACTTC. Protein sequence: CASSEYSYEQYF.

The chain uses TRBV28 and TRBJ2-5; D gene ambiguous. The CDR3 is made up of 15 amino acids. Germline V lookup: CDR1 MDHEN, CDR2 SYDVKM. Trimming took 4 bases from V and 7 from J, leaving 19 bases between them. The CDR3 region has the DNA TGTGCCAGCAGTTCCCCCGGGCCACTAAAAGCGACCCAGTACTTC. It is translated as CASSSPGPLKATQYF.